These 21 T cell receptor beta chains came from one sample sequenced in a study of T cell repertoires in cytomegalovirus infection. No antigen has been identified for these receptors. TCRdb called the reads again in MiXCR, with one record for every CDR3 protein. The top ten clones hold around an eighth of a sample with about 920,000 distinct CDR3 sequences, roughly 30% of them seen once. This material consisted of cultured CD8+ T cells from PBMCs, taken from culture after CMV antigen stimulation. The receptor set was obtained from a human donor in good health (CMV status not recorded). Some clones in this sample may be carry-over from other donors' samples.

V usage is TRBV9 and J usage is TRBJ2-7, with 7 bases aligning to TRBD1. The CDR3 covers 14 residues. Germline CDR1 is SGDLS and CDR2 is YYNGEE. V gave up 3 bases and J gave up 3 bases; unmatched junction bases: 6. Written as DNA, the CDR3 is TGTGCCAGCAGCGCCCGACAGGGAAACTACGAGCAGTACTTC. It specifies CASSARQGNYEQYF. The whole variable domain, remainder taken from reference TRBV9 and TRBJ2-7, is DSGVTQTPKHLITATGQRVTLRCSPRSGDLSVYWYQQSLDQGLQFLIQYYNGEERAKGNILERFSAQQFPDLHSELNLSSLELGDSALYFCASSARQGNYEQYFGPGTRLTVT.

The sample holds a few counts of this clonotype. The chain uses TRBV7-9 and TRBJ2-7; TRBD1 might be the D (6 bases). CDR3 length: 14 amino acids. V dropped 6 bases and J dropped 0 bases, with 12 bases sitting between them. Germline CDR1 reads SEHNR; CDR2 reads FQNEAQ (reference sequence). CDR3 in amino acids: CASSSTGTSYEQYF. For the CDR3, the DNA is TGTGCCAGCAGTTCGACAGGAACCTCCTACGAGCAGTACTTC.

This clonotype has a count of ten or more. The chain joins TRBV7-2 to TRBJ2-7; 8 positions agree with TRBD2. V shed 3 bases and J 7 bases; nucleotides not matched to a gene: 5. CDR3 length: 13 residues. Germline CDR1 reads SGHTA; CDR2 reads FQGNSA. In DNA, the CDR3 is TGTGCCAGCAGCTTCGCTAGCGGGCGTGAGCAGTACGTC. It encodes CASSFASGREQYV.

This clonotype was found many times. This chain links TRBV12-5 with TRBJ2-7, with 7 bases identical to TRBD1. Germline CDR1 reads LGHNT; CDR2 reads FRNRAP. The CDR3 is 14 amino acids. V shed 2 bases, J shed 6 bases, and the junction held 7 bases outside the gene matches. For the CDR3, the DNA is TGTGCTAGTGGTTTGACAGGGGACCCCCTCGAGCAGTACTTC. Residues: CASGLTGDPLEQYF. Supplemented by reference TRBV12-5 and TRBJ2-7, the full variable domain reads DARVTQTPRHKVTEMGQEVTMRCQPILGHNTVFWYRQTMMQGLELLAYFRNRAPLDDSGMPKDRFSAEMPDATLATLKIQPSEPRDSAVYFCASGLTGDPLEQYFGPGTRLTVT.

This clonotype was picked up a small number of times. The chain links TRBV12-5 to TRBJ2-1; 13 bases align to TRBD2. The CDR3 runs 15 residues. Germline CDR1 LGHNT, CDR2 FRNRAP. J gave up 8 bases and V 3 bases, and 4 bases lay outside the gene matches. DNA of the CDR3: TGTGCTAGTGGTTTCGGACTAGCGGGGGATGATGAGCAGTTCTTC. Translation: CASGFGLAGDDEQFF.

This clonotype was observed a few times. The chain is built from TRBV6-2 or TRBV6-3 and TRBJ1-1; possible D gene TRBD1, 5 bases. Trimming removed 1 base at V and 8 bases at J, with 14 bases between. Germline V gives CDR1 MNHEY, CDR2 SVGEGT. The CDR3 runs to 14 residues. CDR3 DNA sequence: TGTGCCAGCAGTTACTTGGACGGGGGAGGCGAAGCTTTCTTT. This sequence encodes CASSYLDGGGEAFF.

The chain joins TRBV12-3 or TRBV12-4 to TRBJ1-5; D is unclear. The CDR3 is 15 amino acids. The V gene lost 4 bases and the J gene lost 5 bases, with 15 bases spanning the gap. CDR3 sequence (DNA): TGTGCCAGCAGTTCCCAATGGGTAGACGATCAGCCCCAGCATTTT. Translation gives CASSSQWVDDQPQHF.

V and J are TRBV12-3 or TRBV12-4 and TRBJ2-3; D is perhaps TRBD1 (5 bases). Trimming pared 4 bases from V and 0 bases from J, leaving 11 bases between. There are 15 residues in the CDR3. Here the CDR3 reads CASSSTGPSTDTQYF. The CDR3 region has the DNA TGTGCCAGCAGTTCTACAGGTCCTAGCACAGATACGCAGTATTTT.

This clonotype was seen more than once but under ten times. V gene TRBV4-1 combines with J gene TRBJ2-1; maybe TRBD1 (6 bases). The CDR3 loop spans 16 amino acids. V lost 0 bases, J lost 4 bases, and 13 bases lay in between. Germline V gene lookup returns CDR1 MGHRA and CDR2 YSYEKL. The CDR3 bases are TGCGCCAGCAGCCAAGATAGGGGGAACCAATACAATGAGCAGTTCTTC. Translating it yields CASSQDRGNQYNEQFF.

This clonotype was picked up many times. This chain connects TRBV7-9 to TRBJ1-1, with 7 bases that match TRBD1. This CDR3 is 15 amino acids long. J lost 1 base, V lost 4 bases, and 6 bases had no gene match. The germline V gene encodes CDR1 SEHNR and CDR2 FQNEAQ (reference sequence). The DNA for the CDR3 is TGTGCCAGCAGCTCATTGGACAGGAGGAACACTGAAGCTTTCTTT. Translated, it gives CASSSLDRRNTEAFF.

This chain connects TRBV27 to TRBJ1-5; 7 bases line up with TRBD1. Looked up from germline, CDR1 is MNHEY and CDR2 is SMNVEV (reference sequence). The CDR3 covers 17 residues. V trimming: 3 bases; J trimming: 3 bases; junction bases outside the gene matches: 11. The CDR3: CASSFWDSEADNQPQHF. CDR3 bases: TGTGCCAGCAGTTTCTGGGACAGCGAAGCGGACAATCAGCCCCAGCATTTT.

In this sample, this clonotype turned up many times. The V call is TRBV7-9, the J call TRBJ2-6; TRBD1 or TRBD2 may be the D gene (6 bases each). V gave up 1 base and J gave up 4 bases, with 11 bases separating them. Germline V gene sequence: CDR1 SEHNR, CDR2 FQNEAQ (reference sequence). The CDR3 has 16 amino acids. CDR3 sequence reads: CASSLEGGIGANVLTF. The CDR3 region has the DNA TGTGCCAGCAGCTTAGAAGGGGGGATCGGGGCCAACGTCCTGACTTTC.

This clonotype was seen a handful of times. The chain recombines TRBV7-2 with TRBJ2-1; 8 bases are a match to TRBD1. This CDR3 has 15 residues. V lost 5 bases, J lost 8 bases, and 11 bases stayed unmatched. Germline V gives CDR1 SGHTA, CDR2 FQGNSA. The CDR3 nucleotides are TGTGCCAGCAGCCCCGGACAGGGAAGAACGGATGAGCAGTTCTTC. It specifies CASSPGQGRTDEQFF.

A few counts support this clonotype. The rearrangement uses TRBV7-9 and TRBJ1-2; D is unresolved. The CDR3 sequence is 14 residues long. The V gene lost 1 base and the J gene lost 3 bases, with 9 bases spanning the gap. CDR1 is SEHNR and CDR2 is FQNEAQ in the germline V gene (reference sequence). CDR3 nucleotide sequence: TGTGCCAGCAGCTTAGGACGGGCCGACTATGGCTACACCTTC. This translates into CASSLGRADYGYTF.

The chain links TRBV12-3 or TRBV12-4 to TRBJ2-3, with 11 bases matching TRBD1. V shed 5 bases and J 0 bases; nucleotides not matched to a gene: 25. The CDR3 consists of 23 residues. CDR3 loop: CASSRLMTALMGQGERSTDTQYF. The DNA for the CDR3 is TGTGCCAGCAGTAGGCTTATGACAGCCTTGATGGGACAGGGGGAGAGGAGCACAGATACGCAGTATTTT.

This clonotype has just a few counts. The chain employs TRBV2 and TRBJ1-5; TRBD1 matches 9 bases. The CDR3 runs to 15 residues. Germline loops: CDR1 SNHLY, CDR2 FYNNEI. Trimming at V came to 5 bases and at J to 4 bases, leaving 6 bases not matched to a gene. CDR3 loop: CASSLRDRVNQPQHF. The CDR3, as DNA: TGTGCCAGCAGTCTAAGGGACAGGGTGAATCAGCCCCAGCATTTT.

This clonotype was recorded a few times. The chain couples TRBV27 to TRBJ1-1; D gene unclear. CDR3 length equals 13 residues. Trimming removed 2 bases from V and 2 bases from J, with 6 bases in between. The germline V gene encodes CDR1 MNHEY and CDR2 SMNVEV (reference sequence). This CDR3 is CASSLLNNTEAFF. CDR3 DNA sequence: TGTGCCAGCAGTTTACTAAACAACACTGAAGCTTTCTTT.

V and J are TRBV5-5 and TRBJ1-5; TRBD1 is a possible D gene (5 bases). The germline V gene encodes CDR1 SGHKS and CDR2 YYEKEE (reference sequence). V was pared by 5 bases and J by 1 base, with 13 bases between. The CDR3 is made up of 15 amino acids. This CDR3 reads CASSLEGISNQPQHF. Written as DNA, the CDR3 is TGTGCCAGCAGTTTAGAGGGGATAAGCAATCAGCCCCAGCATTTT.

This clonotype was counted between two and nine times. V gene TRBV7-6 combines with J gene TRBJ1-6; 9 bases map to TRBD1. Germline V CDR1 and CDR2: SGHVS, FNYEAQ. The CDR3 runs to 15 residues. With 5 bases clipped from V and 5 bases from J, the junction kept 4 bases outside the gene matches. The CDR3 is CASSRQGGHNSPLHF. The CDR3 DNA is TGTGCCAGCAGCCGACAGGGGGGTCATAATTCACCCCTCCACTTT.

The CDR3 spells CASILDGYNEQFF. In DNA, the CDR3 is TGTGCCAGCATCTTGGACGGTTACAATGAGCAGTTCTTC. This chain connects TRBV12-3 or TRBV12-4 to TRBJ2-1; D gene ambiguous. V lost 7 bases and J 4 bases, leaving 11 bases between the germline ends. The CDR3 spans 13 residues.

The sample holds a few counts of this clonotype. CDR3 nucleotide sequence: TGTGCCAGCAGCCGCATGTTGGGGCGTGAAGCTTTCTTT. Protein sequence: CASSRMLGREAFF. This chain joins TRBV7-9 and TRBJ1-1, with D tentatively TRBD1 (5 bases). This CDR3 contains 13 residues. V was cut by 5 bases and J by 7 bases, with 14 bases left in between. The germline CDR1 and CDR2 sequences are SEHNR and FQNEAQ (reference sequence).